The 9 T cell receptor beta chains below come from one sample, sequenced in a study of control samples from healthy donors and cancer patients. Only in-frame clones appear in the TCRdb table, and some are missing; sequencing was by immunoSEQ multiplex PCR. Of 200,000 to 250,000 clones listed, about 93% are singletons. The sample consisted of blood. The receptors originated from a man aged 45-65 years in good health.

Worth noting for this clone: The sample contains more than one DNA sequence encoding this CDR3. The V call is TRBV7-9, the J call TRBJ1-3; D is uncertain. The CDR3 runs 12 residues. Trimming left V 0 bases short and J 3 bases short, with 0 bases between. Per germline, CDR1 SEHNR and CDR2 FQNEAQ (reference sequence). The CDR3: CASSLAGNTIYF. The CDR3 DNA reads TGTGCCAGCAGCTTAGCTGGAAACACCATATATTTT. The complete variable domain, with remaining parts taken from reference TRBV7-9 and TRBJ1-3, reads DTGVSQNPRHKITKRGQNVTFRCDPISEHNRLYWYRQTLGQGPEFLTYFQNEAQLEKSRLLSDRFSAERPKGSFSTLEIQRTEQGDSAMYLCASSLAGNTIYFGEGSWLTVV.

In DNA form, the CDR3 reads TGTGCCAGCAGTCTGGACAGTTTACGGTTTGGCTACACCTTC. Translation: CASSLDSLRFGYTF. This sequence joins TRBV5-4 and TRBJ1-2; perhaps TRBD1 as D (6 bases). Per the germline V gene, CDR1 is SGHNT and CDR2 is YYREEE (reference sequence). V lost 5 bases to trimming and J lost 7 bases, with 18 bases between them. The CDR3 covers 14 residues. The entire variable domain, with the rest obtained from reference TRBV5-4 and TRBJ1-2, is as follows: ETGVTQSPTHLIKTRGQQVTLRCSSQSGHNTVSWYQQALGQGPQFIFQYYREEENGRGNFPPRFSGLQFPNYSSELNVNALELDDSALYLCASSLDSLRFGYTFGSGTRLTVV.

This clone was counted once. The chain couples TRBV13 to TRBJ2-5; D may be TRBD1 (6 bases). The V and J ends lost 0 bases and 5 bases respectively, with 16 bases between them. The CDR3 extends over 16 amino acids. Germline V gives CDR1 PRHDT, CDR2 FYEKMQ (reference sequence). The CDR3 sequence: CASSLGSQGSKETQYF. In DNA form, the CDR3 reads TGTGCCAGCAGCTTAGGGTCACAGGGATCCAAGGAGACCCAGTACTTC.

The V and J genes are TRBV18 and TRBJ2-7; no definite D call. The germline V and J ends were trimmed by 3 bases and 3 bases, with 15 bases remaining between them. CDR3 length: 15 residues. The germline V gene has CDR1 KGHSH and CDR2 LQKENI. The CDR3 reads CASSPNGPSLYEQYF. DNA for the CDR3: TGTGCCAGCTCACCTAATGGTCCCTCACTCTACGAGCAGTACTTC.

This clone was counted a single time. This chain joins TRBV4-1 and TRBJ1-1; no firm D call. The CDR3 contains 16 residues. V was trimmed by 2 bases and J by 0 bases, leaving 13 bases between them. The germline gives CDR1 MGHRA, CDR2 YSYEKL. The CDR3, as DNA: TGCGCCAGCAGCCAACCGAGTGGGGTACTGAACACTGAAGCTTTCTTT. As protein: CASSQPSGVLNTEAFF.

The chain carries TRBV25-1 and TRBJ2-5; 7 nucleotides agree with TRBD2. CDR3 length: 12 residues. Germline V gene data show CDR1 as MGHDK and CDR2 as SYGVNS. V was pared by 6 bases and J by 7 bases, with 5 bases of the junction left unmatched. In DNA form, the CDR3 reads TGTGCCAGCAGAGGACTAGAAGGGACCCAGTACTTC. It specifies CASRGLEGTQYF.

The V call is TRBV3-1 (or the pseudogene TRBV3-2), the J call TRBJ2-1, with 9 bases lining up with TRBD1. V lost 5 bases and J lost 6; bases outside the gene matches: 5. This CDR3 has 14 residues. CDR1 LGHDT and CDR2 YNNKEL come from the germline V gene (reference sequence). The CDR3 reads CASSTGQGVNEQFF. For the CDR3, the DNA is TGTGCCAGCAGCACGGGACAGGGTGTCAATGAGCAGTTCTTC.

The chain employs TRBV5-1 and TRBJ2-2; D gene ambiguous. CDR1 is SGHRS and CDR2 is YFSETQ in the germline V gene. The V gene lost 2 bases and the J gene lost 4 bases, with 18 bases spanning the gap. The CDR3 has 17 amino acids. CDR3 protein: CASSFEGAFSGTGELFF. CDR3 in DNA: TGCGCCAGCAGCTTTGAAGGAGCTTTTTCAGGCACCGGGGAGCTGTTTTTT.

V is TRBV18 and J is TRBJ1-6, with a possible D match to TRBD1 (6 bases). V gave up 6 bases and J gave up 10 bases, with 19 bases separating them. There are 15 residues in the CDR3. Germline V gene data show CDR1 as KGHSH and CDR2 as LQKENI. The CDR3 region has the DNA TGTGCCAGCTCCTCAACAACGGGGGCGATCTCACCCCTCCACTTT. Translation gives CASSSTTGAISPLHF.